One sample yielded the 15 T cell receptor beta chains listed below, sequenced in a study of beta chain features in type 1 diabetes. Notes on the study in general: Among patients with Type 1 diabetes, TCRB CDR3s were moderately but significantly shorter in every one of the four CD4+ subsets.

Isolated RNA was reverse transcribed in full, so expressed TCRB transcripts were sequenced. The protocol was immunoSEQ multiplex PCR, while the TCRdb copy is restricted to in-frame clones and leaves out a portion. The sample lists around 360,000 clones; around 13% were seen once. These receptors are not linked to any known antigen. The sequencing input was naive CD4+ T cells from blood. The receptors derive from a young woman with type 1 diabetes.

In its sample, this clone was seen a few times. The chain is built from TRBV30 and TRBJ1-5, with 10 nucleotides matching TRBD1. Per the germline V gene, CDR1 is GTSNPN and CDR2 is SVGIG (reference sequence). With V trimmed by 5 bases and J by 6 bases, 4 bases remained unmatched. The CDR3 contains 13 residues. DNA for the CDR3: TGTGCCTGGGCGGGGACAGGGGCTCAGCCCCAGCATTTT. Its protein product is CAWAGTGAQPQHF.

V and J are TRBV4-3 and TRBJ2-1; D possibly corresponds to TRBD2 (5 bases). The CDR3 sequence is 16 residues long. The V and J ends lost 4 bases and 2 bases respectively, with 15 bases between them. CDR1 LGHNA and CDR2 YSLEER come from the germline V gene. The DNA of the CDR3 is TGCGCCAGCAGCCGAGAGACTACCCTTCCCTACAATGAGCAGTTCTTC. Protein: CASSRETTLPYNEQFF.

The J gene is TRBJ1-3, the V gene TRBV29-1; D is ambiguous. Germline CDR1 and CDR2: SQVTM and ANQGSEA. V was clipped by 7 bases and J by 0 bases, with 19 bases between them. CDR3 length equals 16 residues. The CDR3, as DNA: TGCAGCGCCACTTCATGGTCGGGGAGCTCTGGAAACACCATATATTTT. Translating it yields CSATSWSGSSGNTIYF.

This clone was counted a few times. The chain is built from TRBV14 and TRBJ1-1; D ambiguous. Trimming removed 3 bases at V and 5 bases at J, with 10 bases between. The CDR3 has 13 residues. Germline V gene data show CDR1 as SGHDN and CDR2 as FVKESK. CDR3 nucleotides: TGTGCCAGCAGCCAGAGCGGGGATACTGAAGCTTTCTTT. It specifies CASSQSGDTEAFF.

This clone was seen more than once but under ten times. CDR3 residues: CASRRLAGDNNEQFF. The CDR3 nucleotides read TGTGCCAGCAGGCGACTAGCGGGAGATAACAATGAGCAGTTCTTC. The chain is built from TRBV5-6 and TRBJ2-1, with 12 positions matching TRBD2. Looked up from germline, CDR1 is SGHDT and CDR2 is YYEEEE. The V segment lost 5 bases and the J segment 5 bases; nucleotides outside the gene matches: 5. This CDR3 region has 15 residues.

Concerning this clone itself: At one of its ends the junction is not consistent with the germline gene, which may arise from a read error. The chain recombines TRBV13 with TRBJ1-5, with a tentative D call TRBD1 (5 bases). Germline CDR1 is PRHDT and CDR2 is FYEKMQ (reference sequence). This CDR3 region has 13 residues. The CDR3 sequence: CASSVGGDQPQHF. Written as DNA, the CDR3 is TGTGCCAGCAGCGTAGGAGGGGATCAGCCCCAGCATTTT.

CDR3 amino acids: CASSVRQWSETQYF. CDR3 nucleotides: TGTGCCAGCAGCGTGAGACAGTGGTCAGAGACCCAGTACTTC. The rearrangement links TRBV9 to TRBJ2-5; D possibly corresponds to TRBD1 (5 bases). The V gene lost 2 bases and the J gene lost 4 bases, with 12 bases spanning the gap. The germline V gene encodes CDR1 SGDLS and CDR2 YYNGEE. The CDR3 loop spans 14 amino acids.

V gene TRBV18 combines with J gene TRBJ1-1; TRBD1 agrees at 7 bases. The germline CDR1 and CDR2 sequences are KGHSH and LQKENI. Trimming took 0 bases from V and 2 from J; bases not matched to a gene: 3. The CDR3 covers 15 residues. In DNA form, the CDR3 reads TGTGCCAGCTCACCACCGACAGGGACCAACACTGAAGCTTTCTTT. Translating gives CASSPPTGTNTEAFF.

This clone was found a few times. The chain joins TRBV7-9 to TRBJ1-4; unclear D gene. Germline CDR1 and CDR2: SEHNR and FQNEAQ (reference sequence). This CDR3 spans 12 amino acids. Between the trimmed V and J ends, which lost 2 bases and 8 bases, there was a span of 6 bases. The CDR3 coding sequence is TGTGCCAGCAGCTTAAGGGAGGAAAAACTGTTTTTT. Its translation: CASSLREEKLFF.

CDR3 sequence (DNA): TGTGCCAGCAGCTTAGTCGGCAATCAGCCCCAGCATTTT. It translates to CASSLVGNQPQHF. The rearrangement uses TRBV7-2 and TRBJ1-5; D call uncertain. V was clipped by 1 base and J by 2 bases, with 3 bases between them. CDR1 is SGHTA and CDR2 is FQGNSA in the germline V gene. The CDR3 spans 13 residues.

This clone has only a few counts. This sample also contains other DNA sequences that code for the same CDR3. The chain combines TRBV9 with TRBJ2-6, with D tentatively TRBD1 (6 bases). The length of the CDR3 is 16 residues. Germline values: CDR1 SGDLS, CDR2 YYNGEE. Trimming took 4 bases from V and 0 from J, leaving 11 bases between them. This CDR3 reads CASSPGQTSGANVLTF. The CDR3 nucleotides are TGTGCCAGCAGCCCTGGACAGACCTCTGGGGCCAACGTCCTGACTTTC. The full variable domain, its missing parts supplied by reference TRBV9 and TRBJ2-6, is DSGVTQTPKHLITATGQRVTLRCSPRSGDLSVYWYQQSLDQGLQFLIQYYNGEERAKGNILERFSAQQFPDLHSELNLSSLELGDSALYFCASSPGQTSGANVLTFGAGSRLTVL.

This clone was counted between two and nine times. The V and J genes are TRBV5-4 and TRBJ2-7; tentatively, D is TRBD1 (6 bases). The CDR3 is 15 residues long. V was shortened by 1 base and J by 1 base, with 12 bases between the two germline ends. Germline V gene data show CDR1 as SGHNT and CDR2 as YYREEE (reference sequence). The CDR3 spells CASSLQPGESYEQYF. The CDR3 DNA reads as TGTGCCAGCAGCTTGCAGCCAGGGGAATCCTACGAGCAGTACTTC.

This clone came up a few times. CDR3 nucleotides: TGTGCCAGCAGCTTAGTAGCGGGGTCGGGCACAGATACGCAGTATTTT. Translated, it gives CASSLVAGSGTDTQYF. The V and J genes are TRBV7-9 and TRBJ2-3, with TRBD2 matching over 8 bases. V lost 1 base to trimming and J lost 1 base; unmatched junction nucleotides: 4. This CDR3 has 16 residues. Per germline, CDR1 SEHNR and CDR2 FQNEAQ (reference sequence).

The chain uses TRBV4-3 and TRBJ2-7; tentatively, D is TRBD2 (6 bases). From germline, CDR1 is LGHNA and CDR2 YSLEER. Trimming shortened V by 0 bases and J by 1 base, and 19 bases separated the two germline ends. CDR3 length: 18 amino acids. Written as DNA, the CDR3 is TGCGCCAGCAGCCAAGATCTCCGGGGGTACCAAAAGTCCTACGAGCAGTACTTC. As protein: CASSQDLRGYQKSYEQYF.

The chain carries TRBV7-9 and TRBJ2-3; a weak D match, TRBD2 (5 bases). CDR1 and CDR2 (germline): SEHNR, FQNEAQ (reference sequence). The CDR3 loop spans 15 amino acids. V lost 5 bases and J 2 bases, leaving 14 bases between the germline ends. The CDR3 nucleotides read TGTGCCAGCAGCCACTTAGAGGGCTTCACAGATACGCAGTATTTT. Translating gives CASSHLEGFTDTQYF. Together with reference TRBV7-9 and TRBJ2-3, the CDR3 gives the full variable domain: DTGVSQNPRHKITKRGQNVTFRCDPISEHNRLYWYRQTLGQGPEFLTYFQNEAQLEKSRLLSDRFSAERPKGSFSTLEIQRTEQGDSAMYLCASSHLEGFTDTQYFGPGTRLTVL.